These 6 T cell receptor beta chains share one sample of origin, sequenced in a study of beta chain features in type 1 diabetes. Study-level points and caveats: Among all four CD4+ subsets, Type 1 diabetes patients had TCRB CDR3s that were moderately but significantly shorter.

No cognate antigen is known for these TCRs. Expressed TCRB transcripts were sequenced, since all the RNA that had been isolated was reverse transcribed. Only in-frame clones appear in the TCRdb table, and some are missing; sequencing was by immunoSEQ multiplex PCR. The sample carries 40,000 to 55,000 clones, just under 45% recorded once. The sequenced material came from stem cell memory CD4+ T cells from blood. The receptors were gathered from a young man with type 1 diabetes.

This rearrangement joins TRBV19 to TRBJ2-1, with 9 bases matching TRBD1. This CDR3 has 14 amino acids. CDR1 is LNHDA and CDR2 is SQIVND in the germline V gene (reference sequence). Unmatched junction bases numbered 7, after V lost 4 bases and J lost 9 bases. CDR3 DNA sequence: TGTGCCAGTAGTAGGGACAGGGTCCAAAGTGAGCAGTTCTTC. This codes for CASSRDRVQSEQFF.

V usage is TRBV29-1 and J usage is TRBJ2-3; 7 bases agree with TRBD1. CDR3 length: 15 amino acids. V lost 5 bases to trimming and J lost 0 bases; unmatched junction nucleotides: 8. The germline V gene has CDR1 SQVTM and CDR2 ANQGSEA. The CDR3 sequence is CSVLGTAESTDTQYF. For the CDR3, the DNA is TGCAGCGTTTTAGGGACAGCGGAAAGCACAGATACGCAGTATTTT.

The CDR3 bases are TGCGCCAGCAGCTCGACAGGGGTTGAAGCTTTCTTT. Translating it yields CASSSTGVEAFF. The chain is built from TRBV5-1 and TRBJ1-1, with 8 nucleotides matching TRBD1. The CDR3 consists of 12 residues. V shed 3 bases and J 7 bases; nucleotides not matched to a gene: 2. Germline V CDR1 and CDR2: SGHRS, YFSETQ.

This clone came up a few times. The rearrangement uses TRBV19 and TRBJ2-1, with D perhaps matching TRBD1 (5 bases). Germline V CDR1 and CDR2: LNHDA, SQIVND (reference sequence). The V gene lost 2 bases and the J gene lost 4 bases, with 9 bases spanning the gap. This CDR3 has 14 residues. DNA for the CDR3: TGTGCCAGTAGTATATTGCGGACATACAATGAGCAGTTCTTC. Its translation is CASSILRTYNEQFF.

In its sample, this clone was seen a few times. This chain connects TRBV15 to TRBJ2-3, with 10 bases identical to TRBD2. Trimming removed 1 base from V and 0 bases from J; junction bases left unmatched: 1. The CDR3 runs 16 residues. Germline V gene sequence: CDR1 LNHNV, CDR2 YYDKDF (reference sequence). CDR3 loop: CATSRGTSGSTDTQYF. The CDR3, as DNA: TGTGCCACCAGCAGAGGGACTAGCGGAAGCACAGATACGCAGTATTTT.

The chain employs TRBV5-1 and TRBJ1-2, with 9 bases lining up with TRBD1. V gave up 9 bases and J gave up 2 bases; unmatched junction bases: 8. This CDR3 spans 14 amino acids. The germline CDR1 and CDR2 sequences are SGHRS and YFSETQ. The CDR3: CATNPGTGNYGYTF. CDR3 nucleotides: TGCGCCACCAATCCCGGGACAGGGAACTATGGCTACACCTTC.